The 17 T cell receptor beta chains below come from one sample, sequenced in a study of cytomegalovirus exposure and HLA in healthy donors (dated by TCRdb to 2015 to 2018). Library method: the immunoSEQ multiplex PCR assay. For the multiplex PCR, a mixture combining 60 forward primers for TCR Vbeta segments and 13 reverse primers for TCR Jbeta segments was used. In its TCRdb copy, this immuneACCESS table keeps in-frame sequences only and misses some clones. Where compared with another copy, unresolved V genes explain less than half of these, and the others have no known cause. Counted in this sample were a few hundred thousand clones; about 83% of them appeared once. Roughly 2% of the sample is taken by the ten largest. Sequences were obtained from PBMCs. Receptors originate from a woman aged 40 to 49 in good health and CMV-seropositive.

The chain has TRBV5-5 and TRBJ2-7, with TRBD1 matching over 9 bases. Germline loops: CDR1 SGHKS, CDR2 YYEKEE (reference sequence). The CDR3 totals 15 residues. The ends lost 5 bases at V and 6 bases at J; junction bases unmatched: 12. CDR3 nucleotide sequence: TGTGCCAGCAGTCGCACCGGGACAGGGTACGTCGAGCAGTACTTC. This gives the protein CASSRTGTGYVEQYF.

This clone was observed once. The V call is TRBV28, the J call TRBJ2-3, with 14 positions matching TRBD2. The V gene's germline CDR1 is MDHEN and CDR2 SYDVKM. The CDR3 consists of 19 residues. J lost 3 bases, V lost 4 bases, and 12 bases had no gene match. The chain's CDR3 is CASSSRLAGGPWLTDTQYF. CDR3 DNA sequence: TGTGCCAGCAGTTCCCGACTAGCGGGAGGGCCGTGGTTGACAGATACGCAGTATTTT.

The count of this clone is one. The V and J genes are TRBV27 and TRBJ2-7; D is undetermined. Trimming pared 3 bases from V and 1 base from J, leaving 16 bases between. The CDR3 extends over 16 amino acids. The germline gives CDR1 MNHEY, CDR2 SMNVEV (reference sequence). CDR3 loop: CASSFTKVGDSYEQYF. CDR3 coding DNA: TGTGCCAGCAGTTTTACCAAGGTGGGCGATTCCTACGAGCAGTACTTC.

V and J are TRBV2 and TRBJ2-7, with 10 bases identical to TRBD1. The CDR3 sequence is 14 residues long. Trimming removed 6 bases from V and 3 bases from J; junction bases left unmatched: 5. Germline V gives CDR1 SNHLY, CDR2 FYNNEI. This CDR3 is CASSETGGRYEQYF. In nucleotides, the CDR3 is TGTGCCAGCAGCGAGACAGGGGGCCGCTACGAGCAGTACTTC.

The CDR3 nucleotides read TGCGCCAGCAGCTTGGGGGGCGGGGTTGAGGCTTTCTTT. Amino acids: CASSLGGGVEAFF. The chain recombines TRBV5-1 with TRBJ1-1, with TRBD1 as a possible D gene (5 bases). CDR3 length equals 13 residues. Trimming shortened V by 0 bases and J by 11 bases, and 14 bases separated the two germline ends. CDR1 and CDR2 (germline): SGHRS, YFSETQ.

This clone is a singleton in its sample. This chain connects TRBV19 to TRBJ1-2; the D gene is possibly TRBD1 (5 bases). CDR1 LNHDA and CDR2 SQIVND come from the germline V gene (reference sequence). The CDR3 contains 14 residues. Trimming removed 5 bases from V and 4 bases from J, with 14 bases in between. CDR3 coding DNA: TGTGCCAGTAGTTTCCAGGGCGGTGGCTATGGCTACACCTTC. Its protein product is CASSFQGGGYGYTF.

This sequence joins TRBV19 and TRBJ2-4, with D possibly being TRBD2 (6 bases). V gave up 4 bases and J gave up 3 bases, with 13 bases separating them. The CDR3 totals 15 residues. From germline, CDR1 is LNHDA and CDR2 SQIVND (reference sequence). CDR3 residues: CASSSPGEVKNIQYF. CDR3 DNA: TGTGCCAGTAGTAGCCCGGGAGAGGTCAAAAACATTCAGTACTTC.

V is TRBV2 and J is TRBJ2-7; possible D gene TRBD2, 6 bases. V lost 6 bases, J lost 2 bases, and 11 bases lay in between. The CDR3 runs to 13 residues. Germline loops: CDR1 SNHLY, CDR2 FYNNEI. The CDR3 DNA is TGTGCCAGCAGGAGACTAGTTACCTACGAGCAGTACTTC. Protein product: CASRRLVTYEQYF.

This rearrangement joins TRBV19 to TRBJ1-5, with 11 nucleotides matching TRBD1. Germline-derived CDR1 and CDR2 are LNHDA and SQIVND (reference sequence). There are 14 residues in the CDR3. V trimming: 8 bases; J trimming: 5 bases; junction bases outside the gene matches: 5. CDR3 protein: CASGGQGGYQPQHF. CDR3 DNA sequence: TGTGCCAGTGGGGGACAGGGGGGCTATCAGCCCCAGCATTTT.

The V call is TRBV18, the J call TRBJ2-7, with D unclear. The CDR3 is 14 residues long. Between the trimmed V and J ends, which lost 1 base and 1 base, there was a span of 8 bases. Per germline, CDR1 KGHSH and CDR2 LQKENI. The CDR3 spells CASSPLPGSYEQYF. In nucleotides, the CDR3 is TGTGCCAGCTCACCACTCCCCGGGTCCTACGAGCAGTACTTC.

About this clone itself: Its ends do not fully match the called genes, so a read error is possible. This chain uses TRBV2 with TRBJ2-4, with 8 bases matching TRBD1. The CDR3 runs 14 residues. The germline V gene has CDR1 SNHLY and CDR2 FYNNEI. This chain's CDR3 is CASSMDRERNSQYF. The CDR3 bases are TGTGCCAGCAGCATGGACAGGGAAAGAAACAGTCAGTACTTC.

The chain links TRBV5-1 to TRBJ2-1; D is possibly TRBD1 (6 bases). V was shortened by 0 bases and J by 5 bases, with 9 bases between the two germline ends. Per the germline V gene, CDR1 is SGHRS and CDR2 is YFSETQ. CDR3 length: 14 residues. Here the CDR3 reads CASSLASGDNEQFF. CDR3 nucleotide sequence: TGCGCCAGCAGCTTGGCGTCAGGGGACAATGAGCAGTTCTTC.

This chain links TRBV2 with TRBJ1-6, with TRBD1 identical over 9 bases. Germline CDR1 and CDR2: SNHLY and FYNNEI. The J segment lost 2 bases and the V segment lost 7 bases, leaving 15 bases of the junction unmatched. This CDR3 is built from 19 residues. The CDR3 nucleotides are TGTGCCAGCACTCCACGCCTTACCACAGGGGGCACCTATAATTCACCCCTCCACTTT. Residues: CASTPRLTTGGTYNSPLHF.

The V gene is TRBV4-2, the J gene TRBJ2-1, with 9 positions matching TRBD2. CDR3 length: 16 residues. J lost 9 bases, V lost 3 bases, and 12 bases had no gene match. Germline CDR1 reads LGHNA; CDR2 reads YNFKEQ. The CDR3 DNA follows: TGTGCCAGCAGCCAGACCCAGCGGGAGGTGGGGGGTGAGCAGTTCTTC. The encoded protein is CASSQTQREVGGEQFF.

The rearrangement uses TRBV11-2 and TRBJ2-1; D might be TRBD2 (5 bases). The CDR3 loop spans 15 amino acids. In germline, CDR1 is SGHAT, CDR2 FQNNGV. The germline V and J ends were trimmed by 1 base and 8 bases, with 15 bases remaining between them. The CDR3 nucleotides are TGTGCCAGCAGCTTAGTGCGAGGGTTGTATTATGAGCAGTTCTTC. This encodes CASSLVRGLYYEQFF.

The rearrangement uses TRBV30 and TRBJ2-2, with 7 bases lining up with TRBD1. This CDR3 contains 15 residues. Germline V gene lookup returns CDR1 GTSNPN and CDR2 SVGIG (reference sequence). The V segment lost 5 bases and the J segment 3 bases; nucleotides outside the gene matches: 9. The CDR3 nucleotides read TGTGCCTGGCGTCTGCTAGGGGGCGACACCGGGGAGCTGTTTTTT. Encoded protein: CAWRLLGGDTGELFF.

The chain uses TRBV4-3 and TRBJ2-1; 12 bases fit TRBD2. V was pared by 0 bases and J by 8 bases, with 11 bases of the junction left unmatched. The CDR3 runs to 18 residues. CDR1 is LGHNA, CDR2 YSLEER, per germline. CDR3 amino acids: CASSQDYSLAGGRDEQFF. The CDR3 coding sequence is TGCGCCAGCAGCCAAGATTACTCCCTAGCGGGAGGGAGAGATGAGCAGTTCTTC.